Presented here are 7 T cell receptor beta chains from one specimen sequenced in a study of monozygotic twins with inflammatory bowel disease (dated by TCRdb to between 2018 and 2021). The method behind the library was 5' RACE. The instrument given in TCRdb is Illumina HiSeq 2500. TCRdb reprocessed the reads, reporting each CDR3 protein sequence once and no DNA. The table held for this sample gives around 380,000 distinct CDR3 sequences. The top ten hold 2.4% of the sample. The sequencing input was blood. The receptors shown here come from a human donor with ulcerative colitis or Crohn's disease, or a healthy co-twin of an affected twin (not recorded which).

V usage is TRBV5-1 and J usage is TRBJ1-2. Germline CDR1 is SGHRS and CDR2 is YFSETQ. The CDR3 has 15 residues. CDR3 region: CASRTSTETVYGYTF.

The chain recombines TRBV12-3 or TRBV12-4 with TRBJ1-5. CDR3 size: 17 residues. The CDR3 loop is CASKWVQSGLANQPQHF.

V is TRBV5-1 and J is TRBJ2-2; TCRdb designates TRBD1, a call that cannot be tested without DNA. The CDR3 loop spans 16 amino acids. Germline CDR1 SGHRS, CDR2 YFSETQ. The CDR3 region is CASSYGTNSNTGELFF.

The J gene is TRBJ2-3, the V gene TRBV10-3. This CDR3 is built from 14 residues. Germline V gene sequence: CDR1 ENHRY, CDR2 SYGVKD. CDR3 sequence reads: CAISESGGIDTQYF.

The genes are TRBV7-9 and TRBJ1-1. Germline-derived CDR1 and CDR2 are SEHNR and FQNEAQ (reference sequence). The CDR3 totals 15 residues. The CDR3 protein is CASSRIGGGGGEAFF. The full variable domain, rest sourced from reference TRBV7-9 and TRBJ1-1, is DTGVSQNPRHKITKRGQNVTFRCDPISEHNRLYWYRQTLGQGPEFLTYFQNEAQLEKSRLLSDRFSAERPKGSFSTLEIQRTEQGDSAMYLCASSRIGGGGGEAFFGQGTRLTVV.

V usage is TRBV7-3 and J usage is TRBJ2-2; absent DNA, TCRdb's TRBD2 call cannot be checked. This CDR3 is 15 amino acids long. Per germline, CDR1 SGHTA and CDR2 FQGTGA. The chain's CDR3 is CASSFGGRGAGELFF.

The chain carries TRBV18 and TRBJ2-5; the D call from TCRdb, TRBD2, cannot be confirmed without DNA. Germline V gene data show CDR1 as KGHSH and CDR2 as LQKENI. This CDR3 has 15 residues. CDR3 sequence: CASSPPIGRQETQYF. The variable domain in full, with the rest retrieved from reference TRBV18 and TRBJ2-5, is NAGVMQNPRHLVRRRGQEARLRCSPMKGHSHVYWYRQLPEEGLKFMVYLQKENIIDESGMPKERFSAEFPKEGPSILRIQQVVRGDSAAYFCASSPPIGRQETQYFGPGTRLLVL.